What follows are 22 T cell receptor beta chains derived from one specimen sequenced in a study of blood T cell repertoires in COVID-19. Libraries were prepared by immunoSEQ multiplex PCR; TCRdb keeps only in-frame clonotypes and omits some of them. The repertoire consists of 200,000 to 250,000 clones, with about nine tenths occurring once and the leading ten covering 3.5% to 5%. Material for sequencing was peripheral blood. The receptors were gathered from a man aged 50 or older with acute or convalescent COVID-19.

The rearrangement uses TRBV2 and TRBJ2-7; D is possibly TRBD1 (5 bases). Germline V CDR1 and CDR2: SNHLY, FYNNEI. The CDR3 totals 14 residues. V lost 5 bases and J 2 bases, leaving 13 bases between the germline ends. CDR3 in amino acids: CASSRLTETYEQYF. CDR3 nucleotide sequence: TGTGCCAGCAGTAGATTGACAGAAACCTACGAGCAGTACTTC.

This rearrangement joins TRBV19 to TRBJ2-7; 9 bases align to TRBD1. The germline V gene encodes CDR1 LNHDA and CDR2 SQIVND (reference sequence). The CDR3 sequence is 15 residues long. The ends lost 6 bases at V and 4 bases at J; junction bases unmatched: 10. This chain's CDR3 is CASSLTGGESYEQYF. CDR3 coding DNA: TGTGCCAGTAGCCTAACAGGGGGCGAATCTTACGAGCAGTACTTC.

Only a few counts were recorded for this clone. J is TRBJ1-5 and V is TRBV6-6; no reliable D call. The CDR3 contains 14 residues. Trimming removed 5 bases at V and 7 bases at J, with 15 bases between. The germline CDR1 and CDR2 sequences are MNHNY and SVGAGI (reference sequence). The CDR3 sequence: CASSQKAKEQPQHF. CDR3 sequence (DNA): TGTGCCAGCAGTCAGAAGGCTAAGGAGCAGCCCCAGCATTTT.

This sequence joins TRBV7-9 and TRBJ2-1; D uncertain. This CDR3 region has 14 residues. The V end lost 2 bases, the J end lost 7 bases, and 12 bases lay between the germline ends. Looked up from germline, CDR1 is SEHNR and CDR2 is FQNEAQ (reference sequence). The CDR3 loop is CASSLMGLMNEQFF. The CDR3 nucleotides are TGTGCCAGCAGCTTAATGGGCCTGATGAATGAGCAGTTCTTC.

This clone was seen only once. In DNA form, the CDR3 reads TGTGCCTGGAGTACAGGGCGTAATCAGCCCCAGCATTTT. Translating gives CAWSTGRNQPQHF. The chain combines TRBV30 with TRBJ1-5, with D possibly being TRBD1 (6 bases). The V end was cut by 2 bases, the J end by 4 bases, with 9 bases between. The germline CDR1 and CDR2 sequences are GTSNPN and SVGIG (reference sequence). The CDR3 spans 13 residues.

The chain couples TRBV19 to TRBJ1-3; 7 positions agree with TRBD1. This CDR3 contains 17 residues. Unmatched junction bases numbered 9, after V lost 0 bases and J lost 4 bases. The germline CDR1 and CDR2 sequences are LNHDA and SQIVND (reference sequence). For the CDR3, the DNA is TGTGCCAGTAGTATAGACTCCGGGACAGAGGTCGGAAACACCATATATTTT. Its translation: CASSIDSGTEVGNTIYF.

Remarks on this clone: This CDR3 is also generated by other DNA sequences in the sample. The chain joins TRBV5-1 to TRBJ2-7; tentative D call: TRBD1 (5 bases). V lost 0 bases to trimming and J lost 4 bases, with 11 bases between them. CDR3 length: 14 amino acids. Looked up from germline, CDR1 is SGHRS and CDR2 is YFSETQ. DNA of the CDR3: TGCGCCAGCAGCTTGGTTCAGGGAACGTACGAGCAGTACTTC. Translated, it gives CASSLVQGTYEQYF.

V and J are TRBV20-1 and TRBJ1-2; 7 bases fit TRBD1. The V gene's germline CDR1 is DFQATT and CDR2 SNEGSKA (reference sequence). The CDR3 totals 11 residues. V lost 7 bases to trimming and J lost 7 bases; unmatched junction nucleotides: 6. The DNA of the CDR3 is TGCAGTGTTGGGACAGTACTTGGCTACACCTTC. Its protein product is CSVGTVLGYTF.

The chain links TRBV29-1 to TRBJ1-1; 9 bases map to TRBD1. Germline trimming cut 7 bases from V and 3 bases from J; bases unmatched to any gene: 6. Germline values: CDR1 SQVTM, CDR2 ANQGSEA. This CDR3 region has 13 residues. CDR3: CSGGQGGDTEAFF. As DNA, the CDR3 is TGCAGCGGGGGACAGGGCGGAGACACTGAAGCTTTCTTT.

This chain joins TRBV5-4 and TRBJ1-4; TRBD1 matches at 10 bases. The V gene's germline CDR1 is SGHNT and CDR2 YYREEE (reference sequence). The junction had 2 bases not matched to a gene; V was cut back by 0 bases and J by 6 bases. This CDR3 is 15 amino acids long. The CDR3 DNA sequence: TGTGCCAGCAGCTTGGTGACAGGGGGCGATGAAAAACTGTTTTTT. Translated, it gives CASSLVTGGDEKLFF.

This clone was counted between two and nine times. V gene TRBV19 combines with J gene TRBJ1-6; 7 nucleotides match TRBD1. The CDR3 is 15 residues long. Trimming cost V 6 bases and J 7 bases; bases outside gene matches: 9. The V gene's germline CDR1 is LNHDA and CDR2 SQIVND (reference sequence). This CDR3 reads CASSLEGARNSPLHF. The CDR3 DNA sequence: TGTGCCAGTAGCCTGGAGGGGGCTCGGAATTCACCCCTCCACTTT.

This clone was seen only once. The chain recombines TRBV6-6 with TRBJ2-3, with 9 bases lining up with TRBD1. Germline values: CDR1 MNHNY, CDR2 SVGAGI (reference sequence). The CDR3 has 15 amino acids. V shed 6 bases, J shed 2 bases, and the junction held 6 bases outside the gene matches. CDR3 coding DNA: TGTGCCAGCAGCCCCGGGACAGGGTTCACAGATACGCAGTATTTT. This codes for CASSPGTGFTDTQYF.

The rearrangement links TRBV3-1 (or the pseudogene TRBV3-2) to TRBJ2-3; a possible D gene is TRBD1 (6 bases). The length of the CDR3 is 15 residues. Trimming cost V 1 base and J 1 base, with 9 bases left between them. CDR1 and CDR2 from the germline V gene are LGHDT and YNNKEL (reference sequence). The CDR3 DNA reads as TGTGCCAGCAGCCAAGGGGCAGGGGGCACAGATACGCAGTATTTT. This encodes CASSQGAGGTDTQYF.

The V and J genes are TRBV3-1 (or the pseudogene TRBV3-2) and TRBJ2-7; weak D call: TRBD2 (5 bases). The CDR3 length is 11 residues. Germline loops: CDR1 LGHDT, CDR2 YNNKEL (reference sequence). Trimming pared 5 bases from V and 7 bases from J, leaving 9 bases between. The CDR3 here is CASSTSGEQYF. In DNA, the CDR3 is TGTGCCAGCAGCACTAGTGGGGAGCAGTACTTC.

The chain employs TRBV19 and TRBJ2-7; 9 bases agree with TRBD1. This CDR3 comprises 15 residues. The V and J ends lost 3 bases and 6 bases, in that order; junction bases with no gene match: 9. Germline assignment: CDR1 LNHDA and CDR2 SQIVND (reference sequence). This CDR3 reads CASSISGQGKSEQYF. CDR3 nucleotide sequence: TGTGCCAGTAGTATCTCGGGACAGGGTAAGAGCGAGCAGTACTTC.

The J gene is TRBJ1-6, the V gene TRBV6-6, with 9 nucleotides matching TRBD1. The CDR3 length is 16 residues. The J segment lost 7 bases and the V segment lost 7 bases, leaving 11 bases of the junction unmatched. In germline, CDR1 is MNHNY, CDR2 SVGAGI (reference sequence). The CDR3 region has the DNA TGTGCCAGCAACCTCTCCGGACAGGGGCAAAATTCACCCCTCCACTTT. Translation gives CASNLSGQGQNSPLHF.

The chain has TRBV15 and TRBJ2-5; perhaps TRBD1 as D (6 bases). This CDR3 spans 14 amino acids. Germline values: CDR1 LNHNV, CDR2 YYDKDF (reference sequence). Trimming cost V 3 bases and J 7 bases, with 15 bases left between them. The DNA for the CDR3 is TGTGCCACCAGCAGCGCCAACAGGGTTGGGACCCAGTACTTC. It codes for CATSSANRVGTQYF.

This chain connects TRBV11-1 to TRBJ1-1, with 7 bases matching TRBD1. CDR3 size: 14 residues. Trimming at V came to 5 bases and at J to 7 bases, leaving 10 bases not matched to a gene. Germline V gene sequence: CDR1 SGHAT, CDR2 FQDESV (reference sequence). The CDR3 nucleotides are TGTGCCAGCAGCGCATCCCTGGGACAGCTTGAAGCTTTCTTT. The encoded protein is CASSASLGQLEAFF.

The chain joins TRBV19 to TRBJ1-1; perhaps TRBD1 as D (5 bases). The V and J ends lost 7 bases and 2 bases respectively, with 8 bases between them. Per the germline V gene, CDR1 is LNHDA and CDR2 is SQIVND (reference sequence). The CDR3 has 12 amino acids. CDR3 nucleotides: TGTGCCAGTAATGACAGAAACACTGAAGCTTTCTTT. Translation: CASNDRNTEAFF. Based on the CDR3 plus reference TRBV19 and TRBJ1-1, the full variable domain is DGGITQSPKYLFRKEGQNVTLSCEQNLNHDAMYWYRQDPGQGLRLIYYSQIVNDFQKGDIAEGYSVSREKKESFPLTVTSAQKNPTAFYLCASNDRNTEAFFGQGTRLTVV.

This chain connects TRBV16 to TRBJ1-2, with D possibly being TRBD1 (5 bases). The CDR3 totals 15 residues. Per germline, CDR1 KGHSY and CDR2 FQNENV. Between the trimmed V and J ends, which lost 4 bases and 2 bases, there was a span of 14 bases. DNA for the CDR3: TGTGCCAGCAGCCCGTCGGGCGGGGGAAACTATGGCTACACCTTC. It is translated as CASSPSGGGNYGYTF. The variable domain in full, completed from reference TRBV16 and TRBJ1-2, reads GEEVAQTPKHLVRGEGQKAKLYCAPIKGHSYVFWYQQVLKNEFKFLISFQNENVFDETGMPKERFSAKCLPNSPCSLEIQATKLEDSAVYFCASSPSGGGNYGYTFGSGTRLTVV.

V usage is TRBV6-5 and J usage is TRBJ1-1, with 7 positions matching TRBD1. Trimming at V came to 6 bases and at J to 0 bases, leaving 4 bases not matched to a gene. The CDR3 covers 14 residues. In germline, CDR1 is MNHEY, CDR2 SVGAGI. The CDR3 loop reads CASRKGQLNTEAFF. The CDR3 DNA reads TGTGCCAGCAGAAAGGGACAGTTGAACACTGAAGCTTTCTTT.

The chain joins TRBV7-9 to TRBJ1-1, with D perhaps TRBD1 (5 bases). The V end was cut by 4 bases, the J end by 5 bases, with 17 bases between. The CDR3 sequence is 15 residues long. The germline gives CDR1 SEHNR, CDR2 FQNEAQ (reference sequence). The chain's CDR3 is CASSSPLGDWTEAFF. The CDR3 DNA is TGTGCCAGCAGCTCACCCCTAGGGGACTGGACTGAAGCTTTCTTT.